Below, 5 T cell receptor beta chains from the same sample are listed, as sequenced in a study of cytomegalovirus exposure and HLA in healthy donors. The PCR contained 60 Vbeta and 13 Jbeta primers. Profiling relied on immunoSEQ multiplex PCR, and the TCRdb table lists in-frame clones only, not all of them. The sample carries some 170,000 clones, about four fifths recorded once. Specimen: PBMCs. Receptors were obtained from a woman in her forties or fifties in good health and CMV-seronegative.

CDR3 sequence reads: CASSVPGVAEQYF. The CDR3 DNA follows: TGTGCCAGCAGTGTCCCCGGTGTAGCGGAGCAGTACTTC. The V call is TRBV6-1, the J call TRBJ2-7, with D possibly being TRBD2 (5 bases). V lost 4 bases and J lost 7, with 14 bases in between. This CDR3 region has 13 residues. Germline CDR1 is MNHNS and CDR2 is SASEGT.

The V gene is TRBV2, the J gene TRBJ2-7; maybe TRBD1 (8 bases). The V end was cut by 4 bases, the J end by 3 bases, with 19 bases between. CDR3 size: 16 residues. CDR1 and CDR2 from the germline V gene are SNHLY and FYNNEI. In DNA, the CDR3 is TGTGCCAGCAGTGGGGAGGGGACAGGTCCAGGCTACGAGCAGTACTTC. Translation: CASSGEGTGPGYEQYF.

The CDR3 sequence is CASSVRLGQGSAGANVLTF. CDR3 nucleotides: TGTGCCAGCAGCGTAAGATTGGGACAGGGGTCCGCTGGGGCCAACGTCCTGACTTTC. V gene TRBV7-8 combines with J gene TRBJ2-6; 10 positions agree with TRBD1. CDR1 and CDR2 from the germline V gene are SGHVS and FQNEAQ. Trimming at V came to 5 bases and at J to 2 bases, leaving 12 bases not matched to a gene. This CDR3 contains 19 residues.

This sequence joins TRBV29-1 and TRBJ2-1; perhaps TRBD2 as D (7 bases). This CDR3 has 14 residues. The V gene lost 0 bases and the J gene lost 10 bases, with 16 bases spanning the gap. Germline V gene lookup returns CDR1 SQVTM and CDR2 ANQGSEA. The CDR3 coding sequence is TGCAGCGTTGAAGAAGGGGGGGTCCGGGGGGAGCAGTTCTTC. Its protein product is CSVEEGGVRGEQFF.

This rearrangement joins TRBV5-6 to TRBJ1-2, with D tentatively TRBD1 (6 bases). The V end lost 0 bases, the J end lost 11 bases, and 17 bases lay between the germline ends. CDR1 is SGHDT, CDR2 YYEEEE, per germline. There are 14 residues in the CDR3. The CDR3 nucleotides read TGTGCCAGCAGCTTGGGGGCAGGGGCCCGTAGTTACACCTTC. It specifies CASSLGAGARSYTF.